The 17 T cell receptor beta chains below were found in one sample sequenced in a study of T cell repertoires in cytomegalovirus infection. TCRdb used MiXCR to reprocess the reads, holding one entry per CDR3 protein. The sample gives more than 650,000 distinct CDR3 sequences, under 40% of which show up once; 2.8% is in the top ten. The sequencing sample was made of PBMCs. The receptors were sampled from a human donor in good health (CMV status not recorded). Some clones in this sample may be carry-over from other donors' samples.

As for this clonotype: The CDR3 carries no conserved terminal phenylalanine or tryptophan, so it likely arises from a read error. The chain couples TRBV7-2 to TRBJ2-7, with D possibly TRBD1 on 5 matching bases. V lost 1 base and J 2 bases, leaving 9 bases between the germline ends. Germline assignment: CDR1 SGHTA and CDR2 FQGNSA. There are 14 residues in the CDR3. The CDR3 DNA follows: TGTGCCAGCAGCTTAGGGGTGGGGCCCTACGAGCAGTACTTA. This codes for CASSLGVGPYEQYL.

Turning to this clonotype: This CDR3 fails to terminate in the conserved phenylalanine or tryptophan, so it likely reflects a read error. The gene calls are TRBV5-1 and TRBJ1-2; TRBD1 matches at 7 bases. The length of the CDR3 is 13 residues. In germline, CDR1 is SGHRS, CDR2 YFSETQ. Losses at the gene ends were 6 bases for V and 4 bases for J; bases not matched to a gene: 6. CDR3 sequence reads: CASNAGQPYGYTL. CDR3 coding DNA: TGCGCCAGCAACGCGGGACAGCCCTATGGCTACACCTTA.

The chain employs TRBV27 and TRBJ2-2; 10 bases map to TRBD2. This CDR3 has 16 residues. CDR1 MNHEY and CDR2 SMNVEV come from the germline V gene (reference sequence). After removal of 2 bases from V and 5 bases from J, the junction contained 5 bases not matched to a gene. The CDR3 is CASSLIGAGGTGELFF. CDR3 sequence (DNA): TGTGCCAGCAGTTTAATCGGAGCGGGGGGGACCGGGGAGCTGTTTTTT.

This chain links TRBV5-4 with TRBJ1-1; possible D gene TRBD1, 6 bases. Germline V CDR1 and CDR2: SGHNT, YYREEE (reference sequence). This CDR3 has 14 amino acids. V was cut by 5 bases and J by 1 base, with 12 bases left in between. The DNA of the CDR3 is TGTGCCAGCAGTTACAGGGTTGGGAACACTGAAGCTTTCTTT. The encoded protein is CASSYRVGNTEAFF.

This clonotype showed up just a few times. The chain links TRBV27 to TRBJ2-7; 10 nucleotides agree with TRBD1. Trimming cost V 10 bases and J 6 bases; bases outside gene matches: 15. The CDR3 is made up of 15 amino acids. Germline V gene sequence: CDR1 MNHEY, CDR2 SMNVEV (reference sequence). The CDR3 reads CATKFGDRGSAEQYF. CDR3 DNA: TGTGCCACCAAGTTTGGGGACAGGGGTTCGGCCGAGCAGTACTTC.

On this clonotype itself: At one end, the junction sequence differs from germline, possibly due to a read error. The rearrangement links TRBV28 to TRBJ1-5; 8 bases are shared with TRBD1. The CDR3 loop spans 15 amino acids. The germline CDR1 and CDR2 sequences are MDHEN and SYDVKM. Here the CDR3 reads CAEARPGQGGQPQHF. The DNA of the CDR3 is TGTGCCGAAGCAAGACCCGGACAGGGAGGTCAGCCCCAGCACTTT.

This clonotype was counted between two and nine times. The CDR3 loop is CATTGGFNYGYTF. In nucleotides, the CDR3 is TGTGCCACTACAGGGGGCTTTAACTATGGCTACACCTTC. The chain has TRBV6-1 and TRBJ1-2, with 9 nucleotides matching TRBD1. J lost 1 base, V lost 10 bases, and 4 bases had no gene match. The germline V gene has CDR1 MNHNS and CDR2 SASEGT. This CDR3 region has 13 residues.

The rearrangement uses TRBV4-1 and TRBJ1-4; TRBD1 agrees at 7 bases. V was clipped by 1 base and J by 0 bases; unmatched bases: 5. Germline V lookup: CDR1 MGHRA, CDR2 YSYEKL. There are 17 residues in the CDR3. CDR3 amino acids: CASSQGQGRTTNEKLFF. The CDR3 nucleotides read TGCGCCAGCAGCCAAGGACAGGGAAGAACAACTAATGAAAAACTGTTTTTT.

This chain links TRBV28 with TRBJ1-2, with D possibly being TRBD1 (5 bases). V shed 8 bases and J shed 4 bases, with 14 bases lying between them. There are 13 residues in the CDR3. Germline V gives CDR1 MDHEN, CDR2 SYDVKM. The CDR3 DNA reads as TGTGCCAGCCGGGCAGGGAGTCGCTATGGCTACACCTTC. Its protein product is CASRAGSRYGYTF.

This chain joins TRBV12-3 or TRBV12-4 and TRBJ1-3; maybe TRBD1 (6 bases). The CDR3 runs to 15 residues. Trimming stripped 2 bases from V and 3 bases from J, with 11 bases between. Here the CDR3 DNA reads TGTGCCAGCAGTTTACGGCAGGGGTATGGAAACACCATATATTTT. Residues: CASSLRQGYGNTIYF.

This clonotype has a handful of counts. The rearrangement uses TRBV28 and TRBJ2-3; 11 nucleotides agree with TRBD1. The V segment lost 6 bases and the J segment 2 bases; nucleotides outside the gene matches: 10. Germline V gives CDR1 MDHEN, CDR2 SYDVKM. This CDR3 region has 17 residues. The chain's CDR3 is CASRELLGQGATDTQYF. Written as DNA, the CDR3 is TGTGCCAGCAGGGAACTGTTAGGACAGGGGGCCACAGATACGCAGTATTTT.

The chain joins TRBV10-3 to TRBJ2-2; D gene ambiguous. Germline CDR1 is ENHRY and CDR2 is SYGVKD. This CDR3 is built from 14 residues. The V and J ends lost 2 bases and 5 bases respectively, with 9 bases between them. This CDR3 is CAISEMGLTGELFF. The CDR3 nucleotides are TGTGCCATCAGTGAGATGGGTTTAACCGGGGAGCTGTTTTTT.

This clonotype was observed a handful of times. V usage is TRBV6-6 and J usage is TRBJ1-1; D unclear. CDR1 and CDR2 from the germline V gene are MNHNY and SVGAGI (reference sequence). V was pared by 0 bases and J by 10 bases, with 9 bases between. CDR3 size: 12 residues. This chain's CDR3 is CASSYSPGPAFF. Here the CDR3 DNA reads TGTGCCAGCAGTTACTCGCCAGGTCCAGCTTTCTTT.

This clonotype showed up many times. The genes are TRBV7-2 and TRBJ2-7; 8 positions agree with TRBD2. CDR3 size: 18 residues. From germline, CDR1 is SGHTA and CDR2 FQGNSA. V dropped 5 bases and J dropped 1; count of bases not matched to a gene: 16. In DNA form, the CDR3 reads TGTGCCAGCAGCCCTCGGGGGCGGGGGGCGGGGGGATCCTACGAGCAGTACTTC. Translation: CASSPRGRGAGGSYEQYF.

On this clonotype: Mismatch with germline at one junction end may stem from a read error. This sequence joins TRBV12-3 or TRBV12-4 and TRBJ1-1; 11 nucleotides agree with TRBD1. This CDR3 comprises 15 residues. CDR3 DNA sequence: TGTGCCAGCAGTCAATCCGGGACAGGGGGTTCTGAAGATTTCTTT. Its translation is CASSQSGTGGSEDFF.

In regard to this clonotype: A single base separates this from a much larger clone, so it may be a read error. Since no conserved phenylalanine or tryptophan closes the CDR3, a read error is the likely cause. The chain employs TRBV7-6 and TRBJ2-3; D not resolved. The CDR3 spans 14 residues. Trimming removed 1 base at V and 3 bases at J, with 8 bases between. Germline loops: CDR1 SGHVS, CDR2 FNYEAQ. The CDR3 region has the DNA TGTGCCAGCAGCTTAGTGGAAGCAACAGATACGCAGTATCTT. Translating gives CASSLVEATDTQYL.

This clonotype has at least ten counts. This chain uses TRBV12-3 or TRBV12-4 with TRBJ2-2; D uncertain. The CDR3 contains 13 residues. Trimming shortened V by 5 bases and J by 5 bases, and 9 bases separated the two germline ends. The CDR3 region has the DNA TGTGCCAGCAGTCTGAAGGGAACCGGGGAGCTGTTTTTT. It is translated as CASSLKGTGELFF.